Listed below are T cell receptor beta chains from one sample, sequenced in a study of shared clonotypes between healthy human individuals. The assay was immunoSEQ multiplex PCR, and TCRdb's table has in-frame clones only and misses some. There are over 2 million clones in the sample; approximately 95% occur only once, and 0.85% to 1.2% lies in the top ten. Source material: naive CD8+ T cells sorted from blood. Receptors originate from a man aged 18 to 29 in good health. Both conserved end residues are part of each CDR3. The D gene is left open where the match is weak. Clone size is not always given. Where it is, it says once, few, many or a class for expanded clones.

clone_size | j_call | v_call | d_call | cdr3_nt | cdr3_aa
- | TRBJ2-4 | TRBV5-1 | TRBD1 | TGCGCCAGCAGCTTGGGACAGGGTAACATTCAGTACTTC | CASSLGQGNIQYF
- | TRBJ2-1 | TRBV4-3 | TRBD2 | TGCGCCAGCAGCCAAGACCGGACTAGCGGGAACAATGAGCAGTTCTTC | CASSQDRTSGNNEQFF
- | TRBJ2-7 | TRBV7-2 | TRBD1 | TGTGCCAGCAGCCCCGGGACAGGGTTTTTCGAGCAGTACTTC | CASSPGTGFFEQYF
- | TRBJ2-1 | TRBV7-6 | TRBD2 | TGTGCCAGCAGCTTATTCGGGGGGGCGGATGAGCAGTTCTTC | CASSLFGGADEQFF
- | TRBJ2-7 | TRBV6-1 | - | TGTGCCAGCAGTGAAAACAGGGGGGGGCTGTTCTACGAGCAGTACTTC | CASSENRGGLFYEQYF
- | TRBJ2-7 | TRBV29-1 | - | TGCAGCGTAGCCCGAGGGTACGAGCAGTACTTC | CSVARGYEQYF
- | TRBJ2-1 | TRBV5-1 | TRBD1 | TGCGCCAGCAGTCGGACAGGGGGCCCCTACAATGAGCAGTTCTTC | CASSRTGGPYNEQFF
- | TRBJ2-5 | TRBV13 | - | TGTGCCAGCAGCTTAGGTCCTAGCAGCCAAGAGACCCAGTACTTC | CASSLGPSSQETQYF
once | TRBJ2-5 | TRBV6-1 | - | TGTGCCAGCAGTGATAACAGAGGAGAGACCCAGTACTTC | CASSDNRGETQYF
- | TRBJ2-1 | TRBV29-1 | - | TGCAGCGTAGAGATAGCGAACTCCTACAATGAGCAGTTCTTC | CSVEIANSYNEQFF
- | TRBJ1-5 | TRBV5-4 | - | TGTGCCAGCAGCCTAGACCTGGGTGAGCCCCAGCATTTT | CASSLDLGEPQHF
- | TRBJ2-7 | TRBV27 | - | TGTGCCAGCAGTGGGCTTGGCGGGGCCCACGAGCAGTACTTC | CASSGLGGAHEQYF
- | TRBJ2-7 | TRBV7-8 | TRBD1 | TGTGCCAGCAGCTTGGGGACAGGGGGCTCCTACGAGCAGTACTTC | CASSLGTGGSYEQYF
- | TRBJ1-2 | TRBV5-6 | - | TGTGCCAGCAGCTTGGGCGTTACGAGGGCTCTCTATGGCTACACCTTC | CASSLGVTRALYGYTF
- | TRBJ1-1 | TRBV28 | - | TGTGCCAGCAGTTTTCCCTGGGAGTACACTGAAGCTTTCTTT | CASSFPWEYTEAFF
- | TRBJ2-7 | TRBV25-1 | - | TGTGCCAGCAGTGTGGGGGCAAACTCCTACGAGCAGTACTTC | CASSVGANSYEQYF
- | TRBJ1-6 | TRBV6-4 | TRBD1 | TGTGCCAGTAAAGGGGGCGCCGGTTCACCCCTCCACTTT | CASKGGAGSPLHF
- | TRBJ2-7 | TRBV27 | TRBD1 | TGTGCCAGCACCGGGACAGGGACGGACGAGCAGTACTTC | CASTGTGTDEQYF
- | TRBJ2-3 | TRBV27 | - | TGTGCCAGCAGTTTCGTCGGGAGCACAGATACGCAGTATTTT | CASSFVGSTDTQYF
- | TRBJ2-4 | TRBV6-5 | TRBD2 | TGTGCCAGCAGCCCGACTAGCGGGGTCAAAAACATTCAGTACTTC | CASSPTSGVKNIQYF
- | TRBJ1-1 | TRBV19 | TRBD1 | TGTGCCAGTACAACGTCCGGGACAGGGATAGCTTTCTTT | CASTTSGTGIAFF
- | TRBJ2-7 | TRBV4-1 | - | TGCGCCAGCAGCCAAGGGGGAGCCGGGGCATACGAGCAGTACTTC | CASSQGGAGAYEQYF
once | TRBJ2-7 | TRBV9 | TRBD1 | TGTGCCAGCAGCGCCGGGACAGCAAAGAACTACGAGCAGTACTTC | CASSAGTAKNYEQYF